Listed below are T cell receptor beta chains from one sample, sequenced in a study of STAT5B mutations in CD4+ large granular lymphocyte leukemia. The repertoire was sequenced with immunoSEQ multiplex PCR; TCRdb's copy has only in-frame clones and lacks some. The sample shows tens of thousands of clones, roughly 76% of them seen only once. Specimen: CD4+ T cells from blood buffy coats. The receptors were gathered from a human donor in good health. CDR3s include the opening cysteine and the closing phenylalanine or tryptophan. D genes are given only for firm matches. Expanded clones get a size class; other rows say once, few or many, or leave the size out.

V gene	D gene	J gene	clone size	CDR3 protein	CDR3 DNA
TRBV6-6	-	TRBJ1-2	-	CASSYTGEFYGYTF	TGTGCCAGCAGTTACACCGGGGAATTCTATGGCTACACCTTC
TRBV6-1	-	TRBJ2-7	few	CASRTFGEQYF	TGTGCCAGCAGGACATTCGGTGAGCAGTACTTC
TRBV19	TRBD1	TRBJ1-5	-	CASSVQGGNQPQHF	TGTGCCAGTAGCGTACAGGGGGGCAATCAGCCCCAGCATTTT
TRBV18	-	TRBJ2-3	-	CASSPMAAGRTDTQYF	TGTGCCAGCTCACCCATGGCGGCGGGGCGCACAGATACGCAGTATTTT
TRBV7-3	-	TRBJ2-2	-	CASSPPTAGTGELFF	TGTGCCAGCAGCCCCCCAACCGCGGGCACCGGGGAGCTGTTTTTT
TRBV7-2	-	TRBJ1-2	-	CASSLGVAGGYTF	TGTGCCAGCAGCTTAGGTGTCGCAGGGGGCTACACCTTC
TRBV10-3	-	TRBJ2-1	-	CATRWLLADNEQFF	TGTGCCACCCGATGGCTCCTGGCCGACAATGAGCAGTTCTTC
TRBV6-6	-	TRBJ2-3	-	CASSHPPGQSDTQYF	TGTGCCAGCAGTCACCCACCGGGACAATCAGATACGCAGTATTTT
TRBV7-2	TRBD1	TRBJ2-7	-	CASSLVTGVGYEQYF	TGTGCCAGCAGCTTAGTGACAGGGGTCGGATACGAGCAGTACTTC
TRBV11-2	TRBD1	TRBJ2-3	-	CASSSTGGGTDTQYF	TGTGCCAGCAGCTCGACAGGGGGAGGCACAGATACGCAGTATTTT
TRBV7-3	-	TRBJ2-7	-	CASSRTGGDLYEQYF	TGTGCCAGCAGCCGCACAGGGGGGGACCTCTACGAGCAGTACTTC
TRBV4-3	-	TRBJ1-2	-	CASSQDLATGRPGYTF	TGCGCCAGCAGCCAAGATCTGGCGACAGGCCGGCCTGGCTACACCTTC
TRBV9	-	TRBJ1-3	-	CASSVNREGSGNTIYF	TGTGCCAGCAGCGTCAACAGGGAAGGCTCTGGAAACACCATATATTTT